This TCR beta chain was found in a study of shared clonotypes between healthy human individuals. Study in general: Used for every donor were three CD4 naive, three CD4 memory, two CD8 naive and one CD8 memory plate. Notes on the study in general: All-four-donor shared clonotypes had higher generation probabilities than non-shared clonotypes did. A few donors showed sharing of 4.5% to 5% of naive CD4 clonotypes.

Regarding this clone: No antigen is known for it.

Each sample came from a Caucasian adult donor living in Nashville, Tennessee. The length of the CDR3 is 14 residues. V shed 4 bases, J shed 3 bases, and the junction held 4 bases outside the gene matches. Germline assignment: CDR1 LNHDA and CDR2 SQIVND (reference sequence). Profiled with immunoSEQ multiplex PCR; TCRdb holds only in-frame clones, not every one. The table lists 600,000 to 700,000 clones, 73% of them singletons, with roughly 1.9% in the top ten. This rearrangement joins TRBV19 to TRBJ2-7, with 9 bases aligning to TRBD1. Sequencing was carried out using memory CD4+ T cells sorted from blood. Subset indicated: CD45RA-negative fraction. This TCR was recovered from a woman aged 30 to 39 in good health. CDR3 sequence (DNA): TGTGCCAGTAGTACGACAGGGGGATTCTACGAGCAGTACTTC. This encodes CASSTTGGFYEQYF. Based on the CDR3 plus reference TRBV19 and TRBJ2-7, the full variable domain is DGGITQSPKYLFRKEGQNVTLSCEQNLNHDAMYWYRQDPGQGLRLIYYSQIVNDFQKGDIAEGYSVSREKKESFPLTVTSAQKNPTAFYLCASSTTGGFYEQYFGPGTRLTVT.